This entry features one TCR beta chain sequence. Its target is unknown. TCRdb's table, derived via immunoSEQ multiplex PCR, lists solely in-frame clones and lacks some. The sample lists 23,000 or so clones, over 90% seen once, with about 0.49% in the top ten. This entry comes from a study of graft-versus-host responses after intestinal transplantation. Whole-study results and caveats: GvH clones turned up in recipient marrow; some had shown up first in ileum or blood.

This sequence originates from a human patient who received an intestinal transplant, so some T cells may come from the graft donor. The source was PBMCs, collected 18 days after transplant.

In DNA, the CDR3 is TGCGCCAGCGAAGAAAACAGTAACACCGGGGAGCTGTTTTTT. Protein: CASEENSNTGELFF. The chain combines TRBV5-1 with TRBJ2-2; D call uncertain. This CDR3 has 14 amino acids. The V gene's germline CDR1 is SGHRS and CDR2 YFSETQ. V was clipped by 7 bases and J by 2 bases, with 12 bases between them. Drawing the rest from reference TRBV5-1 and TRBJ2-2, the complete variable domain is KAGVTQTPRYLIKTRGQQVTLSCSPISGHRSVSWYQQTPGQGLQFLFEYFSETQRNKGNFPGRFSGRQFSNSRSEMNVSTLELGDSALYLCASEENSNTGELFFGEGSRLTVL.